Listed below are T cell receptor beta chains from one sample, sequenced in a study of CD8+CD57+ T cells in acquired aplastic anemia. One entry per CDR3 protein results from TCRdb running MiXCR on the reads. This table holds 250,000 to 350,000 distinct CDR3 sequences, 55% to 65% found once. Sequenced input: sorted CD4+, CD8+, or CD8+CD57+ T cells (not recorded which) from PBMCs. These receptors were obtained from a human donor with severe aplastic anemia or a healthy control (not recorded which). The CDR3 runs from the conserved cysteine through the conserved F or W. Each record gives: CDR3 DNA, CDR3 protein, V gene, clone size, D gene, J gene. The D gene is left open where the match is weak. Where a row states a size, it is once, few, many or the class of an expanded clone; other rows omit it.

CDR3nt: TGCGCCAGCAGTGAGAATCGTGCTAGCAGGGCAGATACGCAGTATTTT
CDR3aa: CASSENRASRADTQYF
v_gene: TRBV10-2
abundance: .
d_gene: .
j_gene: TRBJ2-3

CDR3nt: TGTGCCAGCTCACCATACCCGGACACTGAAGCTTTCTTT
CDR3aa: CASSPYPDTEAFF
v_gene: TRBV18
abundance: .
d_gene: .
j_gene: TRBJ1-1

CDR3nt: TGTGCCAGCAGCTTAGGCCGGGACAGGGTCGGGTTCTTC
CDR3aa: CASSLGRDRVGFF
v_gene: TRBV7-2
abundance: .
d_gene: TRBD1
j_gene: TRBJ2-1

CDR3nt: TGTGCCAGCAGCTACAGGGGGCCGGGTGAGCAGTTCTTC
CDR3aa: CASSYRGPGEQFF
v_gene: TRBV7-2
abundance: .
d_gene: TRBD1
j_gene: TRBJ2-1

CDR3nt: TGCAGTGCGCAGGGACAGGGAATGAGCACCGGGGAGCTGTTTTTT
CDR3aa: CSAQGQGMSTGELFF
v_gene: TRBV20-1
abundance: many
d_gene: TRBD1
j_gene: TRBJ2-2

CDR3nt: TGCGCCAGCAGCTTGGACAGTACTAGCACAGATACGCAGTATTTT
CDR3aa: CASSLDSTSTDTQYF
v_gene: TRBV5-1
abundance: once
d_gene: .
j_gene: TRBJ2-3

CDR3nt: TGCAGTGCCTGGAACCGCGACAGAACCTACGAGCAGTACTTC
CDR3aa: CSAWNRDRTYEQYF
v_gene: TRBV20-1
abundance: .
d_gene: .
j_gene: TRBJ2-7

CDR3nt: TGTGCCAGCAGCCAAGTACGGTTATGGACAGGGGGCTCTCATGGCTACACCTTC
CDR3aa: CASSQVRLWTGGSHGYTF
v_gene: TRBV14
abundance: many
d_gene: TRBD1
j_gene: TRBJ1-2

CDR3nt: TGTGCCAGCAGCTTCGCCGCTGAAGAGACCCAGTACTTC
CDR3aa: CASSFAAEETQYF
v_gene: TRBV7-6
abundance: .
d_gene: .
j_gene: TRBJ2-5

CDR3nt: TGTGCCAGCAGCCGCTCCGGGACGGCCGTCACCCTCCACTTT
CDR3aa: CASSRSGTAVTLHF
v_gene: TRBV7-9
abundance: once
d_gene: .
j_gene: TRBJ1-6

CDR3nt: TGTGCCAGCAGAGACACAGGGGGGGGAAGTTGGACCTTC
CDR3aa: CASRDTGGGSWTF
v_gene: TRBV27
abundance: few
d_gene: TRBD1
j_gene: TRBJ1-2

CDR3nt: TGTGCCAGCAGTGAGATTGCCCTACCGGAGCAGTTCTTC
CDR3aa: CASSEIALPEQFF
v_gene: TRBV2
abundance: .
d_gene: .
j_gene: TRBJ2-1

CDR3nt: TGCAGTGCTAGACCCGGGGAGGGCTTTCAGGAGGGCTCTGAAGCTTTCTTT
CDR3aa: CSARPGEGFQEGSEAFF
v_gene: TRBV20-1
abundance: .
d_gene: .
j_gene: TRBJ1-1

CDR3nt: TGTGCCAGCAGTGAAGAGGCGGATTACACTGAAGCTTTCTTT
CDR3aa: CASSEEADYTEAFF
v_gene: TRBV6-4
abundance: many
d_gene: .
j_gene: TRBJ1-1

CDR3nt: TGTGCCAGCAGTTCCTTGACAGGGCCTAACACCGGGACCCAGTACTTC
CDR3aa: CASSSLTGPNTGTQYF
v_gene: TRBV12-3/TRBV12-4
abundance: .
d_gene: TRBD1
j_gene: TRBJ2-5

CDR3nt: TGTGCCACCAAGGCCTCTGGGGCCAACGTCCTGACTTTC
CDR3aa: CATKASGANVLTF
v_gene: TRBV24-1
abundance: .
d_gene: .
j_gene: TRBJ2-6

CDR3nt: TGCAGTGCTGGATCGACAGGGGAAGCGTTAAATTCACCCCTCCACTTT
CDR3aa: CSAGSTGEALNSPLHF
v_gene: TRBV20-1
abundance: .
d_gene: TRBD1
j_gene: TRBJ1-6

CDR3nt: TGTGCCAGCAGTGGCACCCGGAACACTGAAGCTTTCTTT
CDR3aa: CASSGTRNTEAFF
v_gene: TRBV12-3/TRBV12-4
abundance: once
d_gene: .
j_gene: TRBJ1-1

CDR3nt: TGTGCCAGCAGCTTGAGGGACAGGGAGGTCGGCTACACCTTC
CDR3aa: CASSLRDREVGYTF
v_gene: TRBV5-6
abundance: .
d_gene: TRBD1
j_gene: TRBJ1-2

CDR3nt: TGTGCCAGCAGCTCTACGGGTCAAGACTATGGCTACACCTTC
CDR3aa: CASSSTGQDYGYTF
v_gene: TRBV7-2
abundance: many
d_gene: .
j_gene: TRBJ1-2

CDR3nt: TGTGCCAGCAGAGGAGGGGGGGCTACTGAAGCTTTCTTT
CDR3aa: CASRGGGATEAFF
v_gene: TRBV7-9
abundance: once
d_gene: .
j_gene: TRBJ1-1

CDR3nt: TGTGCCAGCACTTCCCGAGCAGGGAGGTCACCCCTCCACTTT
CDR3aa: CASTSRAGRSPLHF
v_gene: TRBV6-5
abundance: .
d_gene: .
j_gene: TRBJ1-6

CDR3nt: TGTGCCAGCAGCTTAGGCCCGACAGGGACTCCCTACGAGCAGTACTTC
CDR3aa: CASSLGPTGTPYEQYF
v_gene: TRBV7-6
abundance: once
d_gene: .
j_gene: TRBJ2-7

CDR3nt: TGTGCCAGCAGCTTGGGGCTCGATGGCTACACCTTC
CDR3aa: CASSLGLDGYTF
v_gene: TRBV11-2
abundance: .
d_gene: .
j_gene: TRBJ1-2

CDR3nt: TGTGCCAGCAGTGAGGGTGGGGGGACCCAAGAGACCAAGTACTTC
CDR3aa: CASSEGGGTQETKYF
v_gene: TRBV6-4
abundance: few
d_gene: .
j_gene: TRBJ2-5

CDR3nt: TGTGCCAGCAGCTGGAGGGGAGGCAGCTCCTACGAGCAGTACTTC
CDR3aa: CASSWRGGSSYEQYF
v_gene: TRBV7-9
abundance: .
d_gene: .
j_gene: TRBJ2-7

CDR3nt: TGTGCCAGCAGCTTAACTAGTGGGCACGAGCAGTACTTC
CDR3aa: CASSLTSGHEQYF
v_gene: TRBV7-3
abundance: .
d_gene: .
j_gene: TRBJ2-7

CDR3nt: TGTGCCAGCAGTTACGGGGGGGGGCCGGCCTACGAGCAGTACTTC
CDR3aa: CASSYGGGPAYEQYF
v_gene: TRBV6-6
abundance: many
d_gene: .
j_gene: TRBJ2-7

CDR3nt: TGTGCCAGCAGCTCCCCCCACAACAATGAGCAGTTCTTC
CDR3aa: CASSSPHNNEQFF
v_gene: TRBV7-3
abundance: once
d_gene: .
j_gene: TRBJ2-1

CDR3nt: TGTGCCATCAGTCGGCTAGCGGGAGCTTACGAGCAGTACTTC
CDR3aa: CAISRLAGAYEQYF
v_gene: TRBV10-3
abundance: few
d_gene: TRBD2
j_gene: TRBJ2-7

CDR3nt: TGTGCCAGTAGCGGTACTAGAGCTAGCACAGATACGCAGTATTTT
CDR3aa: CASSGTRASTDTQYF
v_gene: TRBV19
abundance: .
d_gene: .
j_gene: TRBJ2-3

CDR3nt: TGTGCCTGGGGGCCCGGGGTAGACACCATATATTTT
CDR3aa: CAWGPGVDTIYF
v_gene: TRBV30
abundance: .
d_gene: .
j_gene: TRBJ1-3

CDR3nt: TGTGCCAGCAGCTCGACACGGAACGAGCAGTACTTC
CDR3aa: CASSSTRNEQYF
v_gene: TRBV7-9
abundance: .
d_gene: .
j_gene: TRBJ2-7

CDR3nt: TGCAGTGCTAGAGATCGTCGACAGGGCTACAATGAGCAGTTCTTC
CDR3aa: CSARDRRQGYNEQFF
v_gene: TRBV20-1
abundance: .
d_gene: TRBD1
j_gene: TRBJ2-1

CDR3nt: TGTGCCAGCAGTGAGGACAGGGCTCCTTTATTGGCATACTTC
CDR3aa: CASSEDRAPLLAYF
v_gene: TRBV2
abundance: .
d_gene: TRBD1
j_gene: TRBJ2-5

CDR3nt: TGTGCCAGTACCCAAAAGGGGAACACTGAAGCTTTCTTT
CDR3aa: CASTQKGNTEAFF
v_gene: TRBV19
abundance: .
d_gene: .
j_gene: TRBJ1-1

CDR3nt: TGCAGTGCTGCAAACCGGGGGGGGGACACGGCCGCCGAGCAGTACTTC
CDR3aa: CSAANRGGDTAAEQYF
v_gene: TRBV20-1
abundance: once
d_gene: TRBD2
j_gene: TRBJ2-7

CDR3nt: TGCAGCGTTGATGGACAGGGGACTGAAAAACTGTTTTTT
CDR3aa: CSVDGQGTEKLFF
v_gene: TRBV29-1
abundance: few
d_gene: TRBD1
j_gene: TRBJ1-4

CDR3nt: TGTGCCACCAGTGATCCCCTGACAGGGAAAGAGACCCAGTACTTC
CDR3aa: CATSDPLTGKETQYF
v_gene: TRBV24-1
abundance: .
d_gene: TRBD1
j_gene: TRBJ2-5

CDR3nt: TGTGCCAGCAGCCTGGGGGAGGGGAAGCAGTATTTT
CDR3aa: CASSLGEGKQYF
v_gene: TRBV7-9
abundance: .
d_gene: TRBD2
j_gene: TRBJ2-3

CDR3nt: TGTGCCATCAGTGAGTCCGGCAGCCCCAGGACTGAAGCTTTCTTT
CDR3aa: CAISESGSPRTEAFF
v_gene: TRBV10-3
abundance: few
d_gene: .
j_gene: TRBJ1-1

CDR3nt: TGCAGTGCTAGGAGTACCGGGACCAGTTTCTCCTACGAGCAGTACTTC
CDR3aa: CSARSTGTSFSYEQYF
v_gene: TRBV20-1
abundance: .
d_gene: .
j_gene: TRBJ2-7

CDR3nt: TGTGCCAGCAGTTATCTGGACAGGATTCCCTACGAGCAGTACTTC
CDR3aa: CASSYLDRIPYEQYF
v_gene: TRBV6-5
abundance: many
d_gene: TRBD1
j_gene: TRBJ2-7

CDR3nt: TGTGCCAGCAGCCCCTCGGGAGGGGGTACGCAGTATTTT
CDR3aa: CASSPSGGGTQYF
v_gene: TRBV7-9
abundance: .
d_gene: TRBD2
j_gene: TRBJ2-3

CDR3nt: TGTGCCAGCCGGGGGGGCGCGAGCACTGATACGCAGTATTTT
CDR3aa: CASRGGASTDTQYF
v_gene: TRBV11-2
abundance: few
d_gene: TRBD2
j_gene: TRBJ2-3